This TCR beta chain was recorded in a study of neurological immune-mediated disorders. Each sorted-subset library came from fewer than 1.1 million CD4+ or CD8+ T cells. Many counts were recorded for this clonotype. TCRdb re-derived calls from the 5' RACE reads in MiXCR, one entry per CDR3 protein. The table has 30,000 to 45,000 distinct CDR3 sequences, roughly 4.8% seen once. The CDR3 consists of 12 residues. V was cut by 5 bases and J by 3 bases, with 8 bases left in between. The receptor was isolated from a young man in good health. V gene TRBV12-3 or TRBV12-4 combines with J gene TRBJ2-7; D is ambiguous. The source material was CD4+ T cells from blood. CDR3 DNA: TGTGCCAGCAGTCGGATGGGCTACGAGCAGTACTTC. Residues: CASSRMGYEQYF.